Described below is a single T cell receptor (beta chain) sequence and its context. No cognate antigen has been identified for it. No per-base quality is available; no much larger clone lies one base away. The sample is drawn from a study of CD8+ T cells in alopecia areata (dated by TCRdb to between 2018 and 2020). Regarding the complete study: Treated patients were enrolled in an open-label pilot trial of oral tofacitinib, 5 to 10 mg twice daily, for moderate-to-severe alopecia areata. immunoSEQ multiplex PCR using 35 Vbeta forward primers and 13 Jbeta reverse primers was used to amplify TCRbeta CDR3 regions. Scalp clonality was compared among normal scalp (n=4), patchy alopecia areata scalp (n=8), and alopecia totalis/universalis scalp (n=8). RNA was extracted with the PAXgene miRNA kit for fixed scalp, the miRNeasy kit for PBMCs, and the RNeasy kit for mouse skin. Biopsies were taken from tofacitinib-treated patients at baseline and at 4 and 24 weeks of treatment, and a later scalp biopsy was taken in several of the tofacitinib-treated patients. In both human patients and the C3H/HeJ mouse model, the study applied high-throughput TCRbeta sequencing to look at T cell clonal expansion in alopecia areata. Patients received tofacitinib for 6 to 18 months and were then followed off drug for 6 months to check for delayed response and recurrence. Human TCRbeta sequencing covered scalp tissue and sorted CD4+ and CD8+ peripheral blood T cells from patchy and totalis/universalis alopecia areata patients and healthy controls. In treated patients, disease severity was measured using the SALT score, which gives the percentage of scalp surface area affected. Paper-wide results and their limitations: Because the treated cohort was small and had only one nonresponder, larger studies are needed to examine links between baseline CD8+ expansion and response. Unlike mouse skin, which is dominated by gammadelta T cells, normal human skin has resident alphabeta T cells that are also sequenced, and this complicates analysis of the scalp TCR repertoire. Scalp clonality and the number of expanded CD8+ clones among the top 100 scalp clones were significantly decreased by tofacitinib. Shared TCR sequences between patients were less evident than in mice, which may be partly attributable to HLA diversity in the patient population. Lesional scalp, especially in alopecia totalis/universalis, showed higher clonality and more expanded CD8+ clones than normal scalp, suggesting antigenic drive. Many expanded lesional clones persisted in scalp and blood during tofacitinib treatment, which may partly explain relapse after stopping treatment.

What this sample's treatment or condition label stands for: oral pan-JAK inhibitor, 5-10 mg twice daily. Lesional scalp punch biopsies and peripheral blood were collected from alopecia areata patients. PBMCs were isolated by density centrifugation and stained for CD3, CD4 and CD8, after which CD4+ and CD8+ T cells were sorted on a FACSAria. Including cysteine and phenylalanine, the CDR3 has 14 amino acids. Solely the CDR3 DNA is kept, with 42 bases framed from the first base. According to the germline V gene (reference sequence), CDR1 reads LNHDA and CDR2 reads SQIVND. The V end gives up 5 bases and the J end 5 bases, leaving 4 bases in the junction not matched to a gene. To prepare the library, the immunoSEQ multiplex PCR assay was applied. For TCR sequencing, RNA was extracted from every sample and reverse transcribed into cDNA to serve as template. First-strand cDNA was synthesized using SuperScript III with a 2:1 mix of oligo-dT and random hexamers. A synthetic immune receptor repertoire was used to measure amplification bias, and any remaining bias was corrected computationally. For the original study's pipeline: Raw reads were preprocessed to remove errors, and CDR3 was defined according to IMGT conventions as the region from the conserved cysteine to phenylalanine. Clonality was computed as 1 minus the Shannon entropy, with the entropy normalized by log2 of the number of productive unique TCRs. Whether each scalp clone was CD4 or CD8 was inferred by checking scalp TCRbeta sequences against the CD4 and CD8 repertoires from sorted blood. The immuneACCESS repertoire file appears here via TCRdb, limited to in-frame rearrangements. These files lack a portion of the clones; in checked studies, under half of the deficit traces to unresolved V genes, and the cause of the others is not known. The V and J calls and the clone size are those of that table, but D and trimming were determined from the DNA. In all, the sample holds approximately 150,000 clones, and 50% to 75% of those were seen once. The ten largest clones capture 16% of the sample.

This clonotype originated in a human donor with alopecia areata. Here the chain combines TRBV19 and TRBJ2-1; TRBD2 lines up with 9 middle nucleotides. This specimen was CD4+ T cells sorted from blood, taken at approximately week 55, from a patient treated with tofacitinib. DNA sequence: TGTGCCAGTAGTTTGCTAGCGGGGAACAATGAGCAGTTCTTC. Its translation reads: CASSLLAGNNEQFF.